Listed below are T cell receptor beta chains from one sample, sequenced in a study of blood T cell repertoires in COVID-19. Measured with immunoSEQ multiplex PCR; TCRdb has only the in-frame clones, and not every one. The sample holds more than 200,000 clones, 82% seen once. The sample consisted of peripheral blood. These receptors originate from a woman older than 75 with active or convalescent COVID-19. CDR3s include the opening cysteine and the closing phenylalanine or tryptophan. D genes are given only for firm matches. Only part of the rows carry a size: once, few, many, or a class if the clone is expanded.

size	D	V	J	CDR3	DNA
few	TRBD1	TRBV18	TRBJ1-4	CASSSTGQGTEKLFF	TGTGCCAGCTCAAGCACGGGACAGGGAACTGAAAAACTGTTTTTT
NA	TRBD1	TRBV28	TRBJ2-5	CASSGTGVKQETQYF	TGTGCCAGCAGTGGTACAGGGGTAAAGCAAGAGACCCAGTACTTC
NA	NA	TRBV28	TRBJ2-5	CASSLGRQETQYF	TGTGCCAGCAGTTTGGGCAGACAAGAGACCCAGTACTTC
NA	NA	TRBV20-1	TRBJ1-6	CSASYGDSGSPLHF	TGCAGTGCTAGTTATGGGGATTCGGGATCACCCCTCCACTTT
NA	NA	TRBV19	TRBJ2-1	CASSTHRLYNEQFF	TGTGCCAGTAGTACTCACAGGCTCTACAATGAGCAGTTCTTC
few	NA	TRBV19	TRBJ2-2	CASSTQFANTGELFF	TGTGCCAGTAGTACGCAGTTTGCGAACACCGGGGAGCTGTTTTTT
NA	TRBD1	TRBV5-4	TRBJ2-1	CASSRTGTGKGNEQFF	TGTGCCAGCAGCCGAACCGGGACAGGGAAGGGCAATGAGCAGTTCTTC
NA	NA	TRBV6-5	TRBJ1-3	CASRPGGSAGNTIYF	TGTGCCAGCAGACCGGGGGGCTCAGCTGGAAACACCATATATTTT
NA	NA	TRBV30	TRBJ2-1	CAWSVNTNGEQFF	TGTGCCTGGAGTGTAAATACCAACGGTGAGCAGTTCTTC
NA	NA	TRBV2	TRBJ2-7	CASKNPGDYEQYF	TGTGCCAGCAAAAATCCCGGAGATTACGAGCAGTACTTC
NA	TRBD2	TRBV15	TRBJ2-2	CATSRKGGLANTGELFF	TGTGCCACCAGCAGAAAGGGGGGACTAGCGAACACCGGGGAGCTGTTTTTT
NA	TRBD1	TRBV18	TRBJ1-1	CASSPFSGGFTEAFF	TGTGCCAGCTCACCATTTTCAGGGGGCTTCACTGAAGCTTTCTTT
NA	TRBD1	TRBV10-1	TRBJ2-5	CASSRDSQETQYF	TGCGCCAGCAGTCGGGACAGCCAAGAGACCCAGTACTTC
NA	NA	TRBV20-1	TRBJ1-2	CSVTPGYTF	TGCAGTGTTACACCTGGCTACACCTTC
NA	NA	TRBV2	TRBJ1-2	CASSVPTGIINGYTF	TGTGCCAGCAGTGTACCTACAGGGATCATCAACGGCTACACCTTC
NA	NA	TRBV6-5	TRBJ2-3	CASSSSGNTDTQYF	TGTGCCAGCAGTTCGAGCGGCAACACAGATACGCAGTATTTT
NA	NA	TRBV15	TRBJ2-2	CATSRDARNTGELFF	TGTGCCACCAGCAGAGATGCGAGGAACACCGGGGAGCTGTTTTTT
NA	TRBD1	TRBV29-1	TRBJ1-1	CSVVDHRGNTEAFF	TGCAGCGTTGTCGATCACAGGGGGAACACTGAAGCTTTCTTT
NA	NA	TRBV3-1/TRBV3-2	TRBJ1-2	CASSQPGLSFTF	TGTGCCAGCAGCCAACCGGGACTCTCTTTCACCTTC
NA	NA	TRBV30	TRBJ1-1	CAWSPPWLEAFF	TGTGCCTGGAGTCCGCCGTGGCTTGAAGCTTTCTTT
NA	NA	TRBV9	TRBJ2-5	CASSVTVRGETQYF	TGTGCCAGCAGCGTGACAGTTAGAGGAGAGACCCAGTACTTC
NA	NA	TRBV20-1	TRBJ1-2	CSASSRGKAANYGYTF	TGCAGTGCTAGTAGTCGGGGGAAAGCAGCTAACTATGGCTACACCTTC
NA	NA	TRBV28	TRBJ2-7	CASRSTGLSSYEQYF	TGTGCCAGCAGGTCGACAGGTCTGAGCTCCTACGAGCAGTACTTC
NA	NA	TRBV29-1	TRBJ2-2	CSVEGDRPTGELFF	TGCAGCGTTGAAGGAGACAGGCCCACCGGGGAGCTGTTTTTT